Below are 28 T cell receptor beta chains sequenced from a single sample in a study of blood T cell repertoires in COVID-19. Clones were sequenced by immunoSEQ multiplex PCR, and TCRdb holds only the in-frame ones, with some missing. The table shows around 250,000 clones, with more than 75% occurring only once. What was sequenced was PBMCs or T cells enriched from blood (not recorded which). Every receptor here comes from a woman in her forties or fifties who had recovered from COVID-19.

The chain is built from TRBV27 and TRBJ2-7; TRBD1 matches 11 bases. The V and J ends lost 7 bases and 0 bases, in that order; junction bases with no gene match: 5. This CDR3 comprises 15 residues. The germline CDR1 and CDR2 sequences are MNHEY and SMNVEV (reference sequence). The CDR3 region has the DNA TGTGCCAGCACCGGACAGGGGGCTGGCTCCTACGAGCAGTACTTC. Amino acids: CASTGQGAGSYEQYF.

The J gene is TRBJ2-7, the V gene TRBV11-1; the match to TRBD2 covers 9 bases. V was pared by 5 bases and J by 3 bases, with 8 bases of the junction left unmatched. Germline CDR1 reads SGHAT; CDR2 reads FQDESV (reference sequence). This CDR3 is built from 15 residues. CDR3 DNA: TGTGCCAGCAGCCTCCGCCAGCGGGAGGACTACGAGCAGTACTTC. Translating gives CASSLRQREDYEQYF. The whole variable domain, remainder taken from reference TRBV11-1 and TRBJ2-7, is EAEVAQSPRYKITEKSQAVAFWCDPISGHATLYWYRQILGQGPELLVQFQDESVVDDSQLPKDRFSAERLKGVDSTLKIQPAELGDSAMYLCASSLRQREDYEQYFGPGTRLTVT.

This clone was counted between two and nine times. The chain joins TRBV7-6 to TRBJ2-2; the D gene is possibly TRBD2 (6 bases). The CDR3 runs to 16 residues. V lost 7 bases and J 7 bases, leaving 22 bases between the germline ends. From germline, CDR1 is SGHVS and CDR2 FNYEAQ. The CDR3 reads CASTNPLGGHSGELFF. In DNA, the CDR3 is TGTGCCAGCACCAACCCTTTGGGGGGTCACAGCGGGGAGCTGTTTTTT.

V gene TRBV2 combines with J gene TRBJ1-2; TRBD1 matches 10 bases. V gave up 4 bases and J gave up 4 bases; unmatched junction bases: 3. This CDR3 has 14 amino acids. Germline V gives CDR1 SNHLY, CDR2 FYNNEI. CDR3 region: CASSGTGGVYGYTF. CDR3 coding DNA: TGTGCCAGCAGTGGGACAGGGGGAGTCTATGGCTACACCTTC.

In this sample, this clone turned up once. The V and J genes are TRBV19 and TRBJ2-6, with D maybe TRBD2 (6 bases). This CDR3 is built from 17 residues. The germline V gene has CDR1 LNHDA and CDR2 SQIVND (reference sequence). Trimming took 7 bases from V and 0 from J, leaving 16 bases between them. For the CDR3, the DNA is TGTGCCAGTACCTGGGGGGAAACGCTCTCTGGGGCCAACGTCCTGACTTTC. Its protein is CASTWGETLSGANVLTF.

The rearrangement joins TRBV5-5 to TRBJ1-2, with TRBD1 as a possible D gene (5 bases). Germline assignment: CDR1 SGHKS and CDR2 YYEKEE (reference sequence). V was trimmed by 0 bases and J by 8 bases, leaving 11 bases between them. The length of the CDR3 is 13 residues. The CDR3 DNA is TGTGCCAGCAGCTTGGTAGGGGAACGGGGCTACACCTTC. Amino acids: CASSLVGERGYTF.

The chain combines TRBV4-2 with TRBJ2-7, with D possibly TRBD2 on 5 matching bases. This CDR3 spans 14 amino acids. The germline CDR1 and CDR2 sequences are LGHNA and YNFKEQ. Trimming removed 1 base from V and 3 bases from J, with 10 bases in between. The CDR3 coding sequence is TGTGCCAGCAGCCAAGGTCTCGGGGTCTACGAGCAGTACTTC. This translates into CASSQGLGVYEQYF.

About this clone itself: The junction and the germline gene differ at one end; a read error may be behind it. The chain employs TRBV3-1 (or the pseudogene TRBV3-2) and TRBJ1-2; D is perhaps TRBD1 (5 bases). Germline V CDR1 and CDR2: LGHDT, YNNKEL (reference sequence). The CDR3 length is 14 residues. In DNA, the CDR3 is TGTGCCTGCAGCACCCAGGGATTTGTCTATGGCTACACCTTC. It yields the protein CACSTQGFVYGYTF.

The V and J genes are TRBV18 and TRBJ2-7; 12 bases agree with TRBD2. CDR1 KGHSH and CDR2 LQKENI come from the germline V gene. The CDR3 runs 18 residues. V was pared by 3 bases and J by 3 bases, with 12 bases of the junction left unmatched. CDR3: CASSPLPPTSGSGYEQYF. Here the CDR3 DNA reads TGTGCCAGCTCACCTCTACCCCCGACTAGCGGGAGTGGCTACGAGCAGTACTTC.

The rearrangement uses TRBV27 and TRBJ2-1; TRBD1 matches 10 bases. In germline, CDR1 is MNHEY, CDR2 SMNVEV (reference sequence). This CDR3 spans 16 amino acids. Trimming removed 3 bases from V and 7 bases from J; junction bases left unmatched: 9. CDR3 coding DNA: TGTGCCAGCAGTTTCCTTCGACAGGGGGCGAGGAATGAGCAGTTCTTC. It is translated as CASSFLRQGARNEQFF.

The chain combines TRBV30 with TRBJ1-3; D uncertain. The CDR3 covers 14 residues. CDR1 is GTSNPN and CDR2 is SVGIG in the germline V gene (reference sequence). Trimming shortened V by 0 bases and J by 8 bases, and 14 bases separated the two germline ends. The CDR3 region has the DNA TGTGCCTGGAGTGTAACGGGGAGTTGGGACACCATATATTTT. Protein: CAWSVTGSWDTIYF.

The chain uses TRBV11-2 and TRBJ2-1; perhaps TRBD1 as D (5 bases). The CDR3 is made up of 13 amino acids. Germline assignment: CDR1 SGHAT and CDR2 FQNNGV. Trimming removed 1 base from V and 8 bases from J, with 9 bases in between. The CDR3 region is CASSLGRVYEQFF. The DNA for the CDR3 is TGTGCCAGCAGCTTAGGCAGGGTCTATGAGCAGTTCTTC.

This sequence joins TRBV3-1 (or the pseudogene TRBV3-2) and TRBJ1-2; 9 bases agree with TRBD1. The J segment lost 3 bases and the V segment lost 7 bases, leaving 9 bases of the junction unmatched. CDR3 length: 15 amino acids. The germline CDR1 and CDR2 sequences are LGHDT and YNNKEL (reference sequence). CDR3 amino acids: CASKPPGQGDYGYTF. CDR3 coding DNA: TGTGCCAGCAAACCTCCGGGACAGGGCGACTATGGCTACACCTTC.

The rearrangement uses TRBV5-1 and TRBJ1-6, with TRBD1 matching over 8 bases. The CDR3 extends over 18 amino acids. CDR1 is SGHRS, CDR2 YFSETQ, per germline. V gave up 5 bases and J gave up 8 bases; unmatched junction bases: 18. This CDR3 reads CASRSTGGSRLGDSPLHF. The CDR3 region has the DNA TGCGCCAGCAGGTCTACAGGGGGATCTCGACTGGGGGATTCACCCCTCCACTTT.

The V call is TRBV19, the J call TRBJ2-7; maybe TRBD2 (5 bases). The CDR3 has 13 amino acids. From germline, CDR1 is LNHDA and CDR2 SQIVND (reference sequence). With 10 bases removed from V and 0 bases from J, the gap between germline ends came to 13 bases. The CDR3 region is CATAGLSSYEQYF. CDR3 nucleotides: TGTGCCACTGCGGGTCTGAGCTCCTACGAGCAGTACTTC.

This rearrangement joins TRBV7-8 to TRBJ1-1; D gene ambiguous. The CDR3 runs to 13 residues. Germline V gene data show CDR1 as SGHVS and CDR2 as FQNEAQ. Trimming pared 5 bases from V and 6 bases from J, leaving 13 bases between. CDR3 nucleotides: TGTGCCAGCAGCCCGGTTAGGGAGGCTGAAGCTTTCTTT. Translating it yields CASSPVREAEAFF.

The gene calls are TRBV2 and TRBJ2-5; 7 positions agree with TRBD2. CDR3 length: 13 amino acids. After removal of 5 bases from V and 9 bases from J, the junction contained 9 bases not matched to a gene. The germline V gene has CDR1 SNHLY and CDR2 FYNNEI. The CDR3 spells CASSSGTISSQYF. In nucleotides, the CDR3 is TGTGCCAGCAGTTCCGGGACTATTAGCTCCCAGTACTTC.

The rearrangement links TRBV25-1 to TRBJ2-7; D remains unclear. V was trimmed by 1 base and J by 5 bases, leaving 3 bases between them. In germline, CDR1 is MGHDK, CDR2 SYGVNS. CDR3 length: 11 residues. The CDR3: CASSELNEQYF. CDR3 nucleotide sequence: TGTGCCAGCAGTGAATTAAACGAGCAGTACTTC.

This chain connects TRBV9 to TRBJ2-7; D might be TRBD1 (5 bases). V lost 1 base to trimming and J lost 4 bases, with 15 bases between them. CDR1 and CDR2 from the germline V gene are SGDLS and YYNGEE. The CDR3 runs 15 residues. The CDR3 bases are TGTGCCAGCAGCGTATCCGGACAATCAATTTACGAGCAGTACTTC. This sequence encodes CASSVSGQSIYEQYF.

The gene calls are TRBV7-9 and TRBJ2-2; 11 bases align to TRBD1. The CDR3 consists of 15 residues. Trimming took 6 bases from V and 3 from J; bases not matched to a gene: 3. The germline V gene encodes CDR1 SEHNR and CDR2 FQNEAQ (reference sequence). CDR3 nucleotides: TGTGCCAGCAGTCCGGGACAGGGGGACACCGGGGAGCTGTTTTTT. As protein: CASSPGQGDTGELFF.

The genes are TRBV30 and TRBJ1-2; D gene ambiguous. The CDR3 spans 11 residues. Trimming removed 0 bases from V and 7 bases from J, with 6 bases in between. Germline V lookup: CDR1 GTSNPN, CDR2 SVGIG (reference sequence). CDR3 sequence (DNA): TGTGCCTGGAGTGTAAGGAGTGGCTACACCTTC. It codes for CAWSVRSGYTF.

This chain joins TRBV12-5 and TRBJ2-2; tentative D call: TRBD1 (6 bases). The CDR3 loop spans 13 amino acids. V was trimmed by 6 bases and J by 7 bases, leaving 12 bases between them. Germline values: CDR1 LGHNT, CDR2 FRNRAP. CDR3 loop: CASGTTGFGELFF. The CDR3 DNA reads as TGTGCTAGTGGAACTACAGGGTTCGGGGAGCTGTTTTTT. Together with reference TRBV12-5 and TRBJ2-2, the CDR3 gives the full variable domain: DARVTQTPRHKVTEMGQEVTMRCQPILGHNTVFWYRQTMMQGLELLAYFRNRAPLDDSGMPKDRFSAEMPDATLATLKIQPSEPRDSAVYFCASGTTGFGELFFGEGSRLTVL.

The chain links TRBV25-1 to TRBJ1-2; 8 nucleotides agree with TRBD1. Germline CDR1 MGHDK, CDR2 SYGVNS. The CDR3 totals 14 residues. With 6 bases clipped from V and 4 bases from J, the junction kept 7 bases outside the gene matches. CDR3 in amino acids: CASSPVTGVYGYTF. The CDR3 DNA reads as TGTGCCAGCAGCCCCGTGACAGGGGTCTATGGCTACACCTTC.

Only one count was recorded for this clone. V usage is TRBV6-6 and J usage is TRBJ1-1; D is possibly TRBD1 (5 bases). CDR3 length: 15 residues. CDR1 and CDR2 (germline): MNHNY, SVGAGI (reference sequence). Trimming pared 6 bases from V and 0 bases from J, leaving 14 bases between. CDR3 protein: CASRKDTRMNTEAFF. As DNA, the CDR3 is TGTGCCAGCAGAAAGGACACGAGAATGAACACTGAAGCTTTCTTT.

This clone has more than one count but fewer than ten. The chain recombines TRBV7-3 with TRBJ1-6; D not certain. V was pared by 0 bases and J by 8 bases, with 11 bases between. The length of the CDR3 is 15 residues. Per germline, CDR1 SGHTA and CDR2 FQGTGA. CDR3 residues: CASSLTRDLHSPLHF. The CDR3 region has the DNA TGTGCCAGCAGCTTAACGCGGGATCTCCATTCACCCCTCCACTTT.

The chain couples TRBV15 to TRBJ2-2, with 11 bases that match TRBD2. The V gene's germline CDR1 is LNHNV and CDR2 YYDKDF (reference sequence). This CDR3 has 18 amino acids. V was clipped by 3 bases and J by 5 bases; unmatched bases: 11. CDR3 DNA sequence: TGTGCCACCAGCAGCCTTAGCGGGAGGGCCCGTGGTACCGGGGAGCTGTTTTTT. Residues: CATSSLSGRARGTGELFF.

The V and J genes are TRBV7-8 and TRBJ2-1, with D perhaps TRBD2 (6 bases). CDR3 length equals 14 residues. Germline assignment: CDR1 SGHVS and CDR2 FQNEAQ. Trimming took 5 bases from V and 0 from J, leaving 8 bases between them. CDR3 sequence reads: CASSRGVSYNEQFF. In DNA, the CDR3 is TGTGCCAGCAGCCGCGGGGTCTCCTACAATGAGCAGTTCTTC.

V is TRBV30 and J is TRBJ1-1, with D possibly being TRBD1 (5 bases). V lost 4 bases and J 8 bases, leaving 11 bases between the germline ends. CDR1 is GTSNPN, CDR2 SVGIG, per germline (reference sequence). This CDR3 spans 11 amino acids. Here the CDR3 DNA reads TGTGCCTGGAACGACAGTTGGGAAGCTTTCTTT. Translation: CAWNDSWEAFF.